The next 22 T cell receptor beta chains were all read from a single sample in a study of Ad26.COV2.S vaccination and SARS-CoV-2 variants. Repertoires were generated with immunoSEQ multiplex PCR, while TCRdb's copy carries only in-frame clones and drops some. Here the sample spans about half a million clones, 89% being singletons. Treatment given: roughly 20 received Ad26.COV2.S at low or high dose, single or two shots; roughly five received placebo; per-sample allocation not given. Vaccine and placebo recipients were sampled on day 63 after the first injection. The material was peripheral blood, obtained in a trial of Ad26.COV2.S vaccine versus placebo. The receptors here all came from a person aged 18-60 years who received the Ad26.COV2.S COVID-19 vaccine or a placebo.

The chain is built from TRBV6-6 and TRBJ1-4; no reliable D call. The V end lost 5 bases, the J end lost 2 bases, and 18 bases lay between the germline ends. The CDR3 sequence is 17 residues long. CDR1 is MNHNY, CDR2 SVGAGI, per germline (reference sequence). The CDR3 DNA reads TGTGCCAGCAGTCCTTCAGACTCACCTCCGACTAATGAAAAACTGTTTTTT. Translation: CASSPSDSPPTNEKLFF.

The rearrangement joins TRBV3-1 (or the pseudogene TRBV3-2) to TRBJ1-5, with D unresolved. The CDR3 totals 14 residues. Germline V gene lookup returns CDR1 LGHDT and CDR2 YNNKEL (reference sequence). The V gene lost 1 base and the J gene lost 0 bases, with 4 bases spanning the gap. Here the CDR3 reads CASSQVYSNQPQHF. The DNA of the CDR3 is TGTGCCAGCAGCCAAGTCTATAGCAATCAGCCCCAGCATTTT.

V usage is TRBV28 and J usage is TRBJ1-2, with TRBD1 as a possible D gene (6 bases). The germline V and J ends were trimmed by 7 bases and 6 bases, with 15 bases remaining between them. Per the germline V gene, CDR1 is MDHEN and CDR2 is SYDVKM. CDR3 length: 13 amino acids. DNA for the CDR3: TGTGCCAGCACCTCAGACAGGACGGATGGCTACACCTTC. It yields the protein CASTSDRTDGYTF.

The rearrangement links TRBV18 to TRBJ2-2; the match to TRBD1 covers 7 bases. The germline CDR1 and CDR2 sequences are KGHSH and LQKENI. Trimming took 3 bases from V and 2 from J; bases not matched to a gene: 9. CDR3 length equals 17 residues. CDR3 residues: CASSPGDSSTNTGELFF. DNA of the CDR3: TGTGCCAGCTCACCTGGGGACAGCTCGACTAACACCGGGGAGCTGTTTTTT.

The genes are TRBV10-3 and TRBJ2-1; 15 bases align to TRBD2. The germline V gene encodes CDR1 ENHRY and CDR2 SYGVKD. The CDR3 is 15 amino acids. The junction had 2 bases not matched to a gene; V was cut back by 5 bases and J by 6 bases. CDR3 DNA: TGTGCCATCAGTCCGGGACTAGCGGGAGGCAATGAGCAGTTCTTC. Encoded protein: CAISPGLAGGNEQFF.

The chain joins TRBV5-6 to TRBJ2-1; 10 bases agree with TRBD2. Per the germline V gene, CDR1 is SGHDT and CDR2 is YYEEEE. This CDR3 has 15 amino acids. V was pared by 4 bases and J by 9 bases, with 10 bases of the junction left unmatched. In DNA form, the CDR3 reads TGTGCCAGCAGCCCGGGGAGCGGGAGGGCCGGTGAGCAGTTCTTC. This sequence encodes CASSPGSGRAGEQFF. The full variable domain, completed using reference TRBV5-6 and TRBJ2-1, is DAGVTQSPTHLIKTRGQQVTLRCSPKSGHDTVSWYQQALGQGPQFIFQYYEEEERQRGNFPDRFSGHQFPNYSSELNVNALLLGDSALYLCASSPGSGRAGEQFFGPGTRLTVL.

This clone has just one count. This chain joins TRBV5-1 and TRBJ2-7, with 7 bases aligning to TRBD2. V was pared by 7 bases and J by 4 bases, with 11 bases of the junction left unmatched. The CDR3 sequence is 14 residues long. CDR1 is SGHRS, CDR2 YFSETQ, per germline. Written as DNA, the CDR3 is TGCGCCAGCTCCCCGGGGGGTTCACTTTACGAGCAGTACTTC. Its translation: CASSPGGSLYEQYF. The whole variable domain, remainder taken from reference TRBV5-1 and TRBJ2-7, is KAGVTQTPRYLIKTRGQQVTLSCSPISGHRSVSWYQQTPGQGLQFLFEYFSETQRNKGNFPGRFSGRQFSNSRSEMNVSTLELGDSALYLCASSPGGSLYEQYFGPGTRLTVT.

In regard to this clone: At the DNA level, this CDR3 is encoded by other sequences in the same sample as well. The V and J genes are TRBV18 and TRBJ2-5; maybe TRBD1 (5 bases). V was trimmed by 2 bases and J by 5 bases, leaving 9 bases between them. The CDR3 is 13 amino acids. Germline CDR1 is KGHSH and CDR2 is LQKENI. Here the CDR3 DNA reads TGTGCCAGCTCACCAACCCGACAGGAGACCCAGTACTTC. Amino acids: CASSPTRQETQYF.

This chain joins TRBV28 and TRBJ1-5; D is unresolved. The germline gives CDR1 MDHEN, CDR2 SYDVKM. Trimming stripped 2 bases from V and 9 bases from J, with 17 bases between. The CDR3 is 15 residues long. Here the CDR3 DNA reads TGTGCCAGCAGTTTAATCACTACGAAACGCGGGCCCCAGCATTTT. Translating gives CASSLITTKRGPQHF.

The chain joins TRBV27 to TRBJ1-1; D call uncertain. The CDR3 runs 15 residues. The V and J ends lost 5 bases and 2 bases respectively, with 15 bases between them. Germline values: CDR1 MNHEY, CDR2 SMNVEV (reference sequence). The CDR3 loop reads CASSLYMVPNTEAFF. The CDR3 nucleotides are TGTGCCAGCAGTCTCTACATGGTTCCTAACACTGAAGCTTTCTTT.

The CDR3 sequence is CASSVAEGFNSPLHF. The CDR3 DNA reads TGTGCCAGCAGCGTAGCTGAGGGTTTTAATTCACCCCTCCACTTT. This chain joins TRBV9 and TRBJ1-6, with D unresolved. The CDR3 consists of 15 residues. V was clipped by 0 bases and J by 6 bases, with 10 bases between them. The germline V gene has CDR1 SGDLS and CDR2 YYNGEE.

CDR3 sequence: CASRYGTPAYEQYF. The CDR3 DNA reads as TGTGCCAGCAGATATGGGACGCCTGCCTACGAGCAGTACTTC. The rearrangement uses TRBV6-6 and TRBJ2-7; D may correspond to TRBD1 or TRBD2 (5 bases each). This CDR3 is 14 amino acids long. V lost 6 bases to trimming and J lost 2 bases, with 14 bases between them. CDR1 MNHNY and CDR2 SVGAGI come from the germline V gene (reference sequence).

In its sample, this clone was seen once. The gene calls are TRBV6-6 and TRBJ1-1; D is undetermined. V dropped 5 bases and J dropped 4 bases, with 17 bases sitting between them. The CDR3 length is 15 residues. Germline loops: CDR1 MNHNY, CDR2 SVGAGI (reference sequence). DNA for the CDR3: TGTGCCAGCAGTCCCTGGTCAGCGGGCGGCACTGAAGCTTTCTTT. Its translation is CASSPWSAGGTEAFF.

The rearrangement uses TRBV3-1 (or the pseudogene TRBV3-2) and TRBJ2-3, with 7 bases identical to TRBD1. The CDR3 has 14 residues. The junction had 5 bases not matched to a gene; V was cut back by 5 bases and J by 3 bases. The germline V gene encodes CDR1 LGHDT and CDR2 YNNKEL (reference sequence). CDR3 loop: CASSYRGYTDTQYF. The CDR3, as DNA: TGTGCCAGCAGCTACAGGGGTTATACAGATACGCAGTATTTT.

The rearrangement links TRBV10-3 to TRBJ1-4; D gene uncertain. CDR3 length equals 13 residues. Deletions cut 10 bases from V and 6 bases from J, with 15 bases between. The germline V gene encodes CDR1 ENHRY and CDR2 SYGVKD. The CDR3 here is CATRRQNDEKLFF. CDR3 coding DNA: TGTGCCACCCGGAGGCAGAACGATGAAAAACTGTTTTTT.

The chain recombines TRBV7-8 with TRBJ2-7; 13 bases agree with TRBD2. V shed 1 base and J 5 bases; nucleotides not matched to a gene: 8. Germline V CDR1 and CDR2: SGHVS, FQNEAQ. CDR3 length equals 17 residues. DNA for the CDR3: TGTGCCAGCAGCTTAGGGAGACGACTAGCGGGAGGTAACGAGCAGTACTTC. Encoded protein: CASSLGRRLAGGNEQYF.

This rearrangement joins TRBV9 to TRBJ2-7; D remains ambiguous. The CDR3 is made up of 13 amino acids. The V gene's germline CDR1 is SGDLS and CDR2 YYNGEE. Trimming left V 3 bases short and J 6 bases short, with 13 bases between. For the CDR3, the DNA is TGTGCCAGCAGCGCCACTCCGCCCGGCGAGCAGTACTTC. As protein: CASSATPPGEQYF.

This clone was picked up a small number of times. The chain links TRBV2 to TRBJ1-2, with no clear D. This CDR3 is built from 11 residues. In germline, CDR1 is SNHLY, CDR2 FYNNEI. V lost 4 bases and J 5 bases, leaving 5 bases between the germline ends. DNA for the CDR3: TGTGCCAGCAGTGGAGGGTATGGCTACACCTTC. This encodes CASSGGYGYTF.

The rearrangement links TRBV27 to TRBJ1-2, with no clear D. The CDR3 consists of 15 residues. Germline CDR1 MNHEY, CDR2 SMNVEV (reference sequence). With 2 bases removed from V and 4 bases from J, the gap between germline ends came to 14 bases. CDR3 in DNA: TGTGCCAGCAGTTTAGGCCGGGGTTCGGGCTATGGCTACACCTTC. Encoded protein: CASSLGRGSGYGYTF.

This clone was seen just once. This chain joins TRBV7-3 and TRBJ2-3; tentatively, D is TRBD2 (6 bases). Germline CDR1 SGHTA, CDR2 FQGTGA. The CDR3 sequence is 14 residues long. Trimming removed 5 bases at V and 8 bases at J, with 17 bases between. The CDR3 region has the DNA TGTGCCAGCAGCCTCCCCCGGGACTTCGGTACGCAGTATTTT. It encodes CASSLPRDFGTQYF.

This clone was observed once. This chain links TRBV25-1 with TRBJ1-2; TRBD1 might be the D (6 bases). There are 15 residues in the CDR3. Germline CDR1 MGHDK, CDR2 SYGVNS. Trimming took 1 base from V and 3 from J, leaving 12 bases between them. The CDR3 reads CASSEFGRGDYGYTF. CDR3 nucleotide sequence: TGTGCCAGCAGTGAATTCGGGAGGGGGGACTATGGCTACACCTTC.

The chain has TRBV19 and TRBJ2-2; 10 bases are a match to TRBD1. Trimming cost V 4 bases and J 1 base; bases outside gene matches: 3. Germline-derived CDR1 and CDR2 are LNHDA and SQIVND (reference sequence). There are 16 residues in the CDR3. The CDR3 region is CASSTRDRGNTGELFF. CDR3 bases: TGTGCCAGTAGTACCCGGGACAGGGGGAACACCGGGGAGCTGTTTTTT.